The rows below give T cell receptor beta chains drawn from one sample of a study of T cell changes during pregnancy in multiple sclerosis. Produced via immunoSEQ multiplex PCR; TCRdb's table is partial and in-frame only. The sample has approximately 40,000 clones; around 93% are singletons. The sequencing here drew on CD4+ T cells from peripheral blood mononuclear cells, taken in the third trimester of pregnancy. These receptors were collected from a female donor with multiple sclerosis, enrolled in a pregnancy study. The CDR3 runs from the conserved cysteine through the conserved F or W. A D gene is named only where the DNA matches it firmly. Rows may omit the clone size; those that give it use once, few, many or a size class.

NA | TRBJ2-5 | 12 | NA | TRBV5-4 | CASSTTEETQYF | TGTGCCAGCAGCACGACAGAGGAGACCCAGTACTTC
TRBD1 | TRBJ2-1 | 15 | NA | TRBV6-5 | CASSYDRASYNEQFF | TGTGCCAGCAGTTACGACAGGGCCTCCTACAATGAGCAGTTCTTC
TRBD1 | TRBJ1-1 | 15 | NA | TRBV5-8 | CASSSGTGVGTEAFF | TGTGCCAGCAGCAGCGGGACAGGGGTGGGCACTGAAGCTTTCTTT
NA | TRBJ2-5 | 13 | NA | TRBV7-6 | CASSRLTGETQYF | TGTGCCAGCAGCCGTCTCACGGGAGAGACCCAGTACTTC
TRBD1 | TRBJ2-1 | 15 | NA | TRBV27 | CASSLIGGYYNEQFF | TGTGCCAGCAGTTTAATAGGGGGCTACTACAATGAGCAGTTCTTC
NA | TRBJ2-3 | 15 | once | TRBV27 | CASSLFGSSTDTQYF | TGTGCCAGCAGTTTGTTCGGGAGTTCCACAGATACGCAGTATTTT
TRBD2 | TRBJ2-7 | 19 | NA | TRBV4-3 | CASSQDVIAGPTATYEQYF | TGCGCCAGCAGCCAAGATGTCATAGCGGGGCCGACGGCTACCTACGAGCAGTACTTC
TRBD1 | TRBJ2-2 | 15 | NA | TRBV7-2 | CASSRQGAYTGELFF | TGTGCCAGCAGCCGCCAGGGGGCGTACACCGGGGAGCTGTTTTTT
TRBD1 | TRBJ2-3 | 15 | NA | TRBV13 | CASSPQDRFTDTQYF | TGTGCCAGCAGCCCCCAGGACAGGTTCACAGATACGCAGTATTTT
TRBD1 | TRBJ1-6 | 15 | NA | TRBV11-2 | CASSPEDRRNSPLHF | TGTGCCAGCAGCCCAGAGGACAGGCGAAATTCACCCCTCCACTTT
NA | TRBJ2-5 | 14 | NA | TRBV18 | CASSPRGNQETQYF | TGTGCCAGCTCACCAAGGGGTAACCAAGAGACCCAGTACTTC
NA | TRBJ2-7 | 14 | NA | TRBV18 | CASSPGRQTYEQYF | TGTGCCAGCTCACCGGGTCGACAGACCTACGAGCAGTACTTC
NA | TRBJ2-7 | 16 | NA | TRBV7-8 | CASSQNPGSGNYEQYF | TGTGCCAGCAGCCAAAACCCGGGTTCGGGTAACTACGAGCAGTACTTC
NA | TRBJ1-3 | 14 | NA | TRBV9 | CASSVEGVGNTIYF | TGTGCCAGCAGCGTAGAGGGGGTTGGAAACACCATATATTTT
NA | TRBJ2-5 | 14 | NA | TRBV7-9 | CASSLSREQETQYF | TGTGCCAGCAGCCTCTCCCGGGAACAAGAGACCCAGTACTTC
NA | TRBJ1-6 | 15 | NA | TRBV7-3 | CASSLDVGVNSPLHF | TGTGCCAGCAGCTTAGACGTCGGGGTTAATTCACCCCTCCACTTT
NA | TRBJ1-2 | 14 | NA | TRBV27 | CASSLSQAPYGYTF | TGTGCCAGCAGTTTATCTCAGGCCCCCTATGGCTACACCTTC
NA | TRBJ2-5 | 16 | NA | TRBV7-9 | CASSLMGGSGQETQYF | TGTGCCAGCAGCTTAATGGGCGGGTCAGGTCAAGAGACCCAGTACTTC
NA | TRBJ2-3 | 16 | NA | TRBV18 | CASSPSWAGGTDTQYF | TGTGCCAGCTCACCCTCGTGGGCAGGGGGCACAGATACGCAGTATTTT
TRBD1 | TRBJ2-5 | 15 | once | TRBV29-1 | CSVEGLQGAAETQYF | TGCAGCGTTGAAGGGCTCCAGGGGGCCGCGGAGACCCAGTACTTC
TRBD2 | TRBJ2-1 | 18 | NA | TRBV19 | CASSPTRGTSGLREEQFF | TGTGCCAGTAGTCCGACCCGTGGGACTAGCGGACTTAGGGAAGAGCAGTTCTTC
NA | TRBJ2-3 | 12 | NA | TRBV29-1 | CSVLGGTDTQYF | TGCAGCGTCCTAGGGGGCACAGATACGCAGTATTTT
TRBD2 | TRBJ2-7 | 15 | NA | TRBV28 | CASSFRGRISYEQYF | TGTGCCAGCAGTTTCCGCGGGAGGATAAGCTACGAGCAGTACTTC
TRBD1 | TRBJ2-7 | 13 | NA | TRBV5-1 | CASSLGQVGEQYF | TGCGCCAGCAGCCTAGGACAGGTTGGCGAGCAGTACTTC
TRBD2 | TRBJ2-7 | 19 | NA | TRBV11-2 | CASSLGVIGTSADSYEQYF | TGTGCCAGCAGCTTAGGGGTAATCGGGACTAGCGCAGATTCCTACGAGCAGTACTTC
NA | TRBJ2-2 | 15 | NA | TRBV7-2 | CASSFRDTDTGELFF | TGTGCCAGCAGTTTCCGGGACACTGACACCGGGGAGCTGTTTTTT
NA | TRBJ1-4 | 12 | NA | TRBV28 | CASSTIGEKLFF | TGTGCCAGCAGCACGATCGGGGAAAAACTGTTTTTT
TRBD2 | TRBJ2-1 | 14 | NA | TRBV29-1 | CSVDIAGTYNEQFF | TGCAGCGTTGATATAGCGGGGACCTACAATGAGCAGTTCTTC
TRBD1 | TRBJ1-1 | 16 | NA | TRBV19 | CASSLDRGIGRTEAFF | TGTGCCAGTAGCCTGGACAGGGGAATTGGGAGGACTGAAGCTTTCTTT
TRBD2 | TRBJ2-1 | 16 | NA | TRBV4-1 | CASSQEGPGGRNEQFF | TGCGCCAGCAGCCAAGAAGGACCGGGAGGGAGGAATGAGCAGTTCTTC
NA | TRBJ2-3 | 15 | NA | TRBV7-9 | CASSLDRLGSDTQYF | TGTGCCAGCAGCTTAGATAGACTAGGGTCAGATACGCAGTATTTT
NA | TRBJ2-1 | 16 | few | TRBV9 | CASSLSGASSYNEQFF | TGTGCCAGCAGCCTTTCAGGGGCGAGCTCCTACAATGAGCAGTTCTTC
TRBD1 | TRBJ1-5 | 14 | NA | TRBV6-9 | CARLQGLSNQPQHF | TGTGCCAGGCTACAGGGGTTGAGCAATCAGCCCCAGCATTTT
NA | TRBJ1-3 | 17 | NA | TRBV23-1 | CASSQSEAGSSGNTIYF | TGCGCCAGCAGTCAATCGGAGGCGGGGAGTTCTGGAAACACCATATATTTT
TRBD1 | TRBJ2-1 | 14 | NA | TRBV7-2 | CASSLQGAGNEQFF | TGTGCCAGCAGTCTCCAGGGGGCAGGGAATGAGCAGTTCTTC
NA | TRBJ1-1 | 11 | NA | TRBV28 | CAGQRGTEAFF | TGTGCCGGTCAACGGGGCACTGAAGCTTTCTTT
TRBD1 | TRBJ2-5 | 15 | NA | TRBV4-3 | CASSQKTGSPGTQYF | TGCGCCAGCAGCCAGAAGACAGGGAGTCCGGGGACCCAGTACTTC
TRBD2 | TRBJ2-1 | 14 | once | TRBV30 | CAWSRTSRYNEQFF | TGTGCCTGGAGTCGGACTAGCCGATACAATGAGCAGTTCTTC
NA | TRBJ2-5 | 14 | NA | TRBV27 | CASSLSAGRETQYF | TGTGCCAGCAGTTTATCTGCGGGGCGGGAGACCCAGTACTTC
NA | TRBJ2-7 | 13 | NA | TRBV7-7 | CASSKGQYYEQYF | TGTGCTAGCAGCAAAGGACAGTACTACGAGCAGTACTTC
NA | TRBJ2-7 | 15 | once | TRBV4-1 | CASSPDRGSGYEQYF | TGCGCCAGCAGTCCAGATAGGGGGAGTGGGTACGAGCAGTACTTC
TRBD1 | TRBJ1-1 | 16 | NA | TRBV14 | CASSQDLQGAGTEAFF | TGTGCCAGCAGCCAAGATCTTCAGGGGGCAGGCACTGAAGCTTTCTTT
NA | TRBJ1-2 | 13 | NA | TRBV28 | CASSLTGHYGYTF | TGTGCCAGCAGTCTCACAGGGCACTATGGCTACACCTTC
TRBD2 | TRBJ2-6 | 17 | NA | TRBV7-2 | CASSLRAGGSGANVLTF | TGTGCCAGCAGCTTAAGGGCGGGGGGCTCTGGGGCCAACGTCCTGACTTTC
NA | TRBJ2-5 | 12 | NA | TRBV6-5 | CASSYRGNEQYF | TGTGCCAGCAGTTACCGCGGAAATGAGCAGTACTTC
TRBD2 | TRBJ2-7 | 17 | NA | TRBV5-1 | CASSPGLAGGPTYEQYF | TGCGCCAGCAGCCCGGGACTAGCGGGAGGGCCGACCTACGAGCAGTACTTC
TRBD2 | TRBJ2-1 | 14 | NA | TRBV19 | CASSRSAGWNEQFF | TGTGCCAGTAGCAGATCAGCGGGGTGGAATGAGCAGTTCTTC
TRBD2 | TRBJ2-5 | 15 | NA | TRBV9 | CASSVAPSGQETQYF | TGTGCCAGCAGCGTAGCCCCTAGCGGGCAAGAGACCCAGTACTTC
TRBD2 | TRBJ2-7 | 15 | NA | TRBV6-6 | CASSYSAGASYEQYF | TGTGCCAGCAGTTACTCGGCGGGAGCCTCCTACGAGCAGTACTTC
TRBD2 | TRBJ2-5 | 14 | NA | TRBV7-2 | CASSLVASGGTQYF | TGTGCCAGCAGCTTAGTAGCTAGCGGGGGAACCCAGTACTTC
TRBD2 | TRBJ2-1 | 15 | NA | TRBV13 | CASSHRGLGLREQFF | TGTGCCAGCAGCCACCGGGGACTAGGATTGCGGGAGCAGTTCTTC